This is a list of T cell receptor beta chains from one sample in a study of chemoradiotherapy in HPV16-positive cancers. The data were produced by immunoSEQ multiplex PCR, yet TCRdb's version contains in-frame clones alone and is incomplete. The table shows about 7,000 clones, with around 79% occurring only once. Sampling was carried out from a patient who underwent chemoradiotherapy. The receptors come from a human donor with HPV-associated anogenital cancer. Each CDR3 is given with its conserved first and last residue. Each record gives: CDR3 protein, CDR3 DNA, J gene, V gene, clone size, D gene. D genes are given only for firm matches. Part of the rows lack a size; the others show once, few, many or a class for expanded clones.

CDR3aa: CAIRDFSNSPLHF
CDR3nt: TGTGCCATCCGGGACTTCTCTAATTCACCCCTCCACTTT
j_gene: TRBJ1-6
v_gene: TRBV6-1
abundance: few
d_gene: -

CDR3aa: CAWSGGIRSGTEAFF
CDR3nt: TGTGCCTGGAGCGGAGGAATAAGGTCGGGGACTGAAGCTTTCTTT
j_gene: TRBJ1-1
v_gene: TRBV30
abundance: -
d_gene: -

CDR3aa: CASSPLGTGMGDGAFF
CDR3nt: TGTGCCAGCAGTCCGTTGGGGACAGGAATGGGAGATGGAGCTTTCTTT
j_gene: TRBJ1-1
v_gene: TRBV28
abundance: -
d_gene: TRBD1

CDR3aa: CASSNRQATNTEAFF
CDR3nt: TGTGCCAGTAGTAACCGACAGGCGACGAACACTGAAGCTTTCTTT
j_gene: TRBJ1-1
v_gene: TRBV19
abundance: few
d_gene: -

CDR3aa: CASRQGNSGNTIYF
CDR3nt: TGCGCCAGCAGACAGGGCAACTCTGGAAACACCATATATTTT
j_gene: TRBJ1-3
v_gene: TRBV10-2
abundance: few
d_gene: -

CDR3aa: CASSVPGGHEQYF
CDR3nt: TGTGCCAGCAGCGTACCGGGGGGCCACGAGCAGTACTTC
j_gene: TRBJ2-7
v_gene: TRBV9
abundance: -
d_gene: -

CDR3aa: CASSPWTSAGELFF
CDR3nt: TGTGCCAGTAGTCCCTGGACTAGCGCCGGGGAGCTGTTTTTT
j_gene: TRBJ2-2
v_gene: TRBV19
abundance: -
d_gene: TRBD2

CDR3aa: CASSRTGETEAFF
CDR3nt: TGTGCCAGCAGTCGGACAGGGGAAACTGAAGCTTTCTTT
j_gene: TRBJ1-1
v_gene: TRBV6-5
abundance: -
d_gene: TRBD1

CDR3aa: CASSLGGVRTGELFF
CDR3nt: TGTGCCAGCAGCTTGGGGGGAGTAAGGACCGGGGAGCTGTTTTTT
j_gene: TRBJ2-2
v_gene: TRBV5-5
abundance: large
d_gene: -

CDR3aa: CASSLGVMSKDTQYF
CDR3nt: TGTGCCAGCAGCTTGGGGGTAATGAGCAAGGATACGCAGTATTTT
j_gene: TRBJ2-3
v_gene: TRBV5-6
abundance: -
d_gene: -

CDR3aa: CASRDLQGYTF
CDR3nt: TGTGCCAGCAGAGACCTACAGGGCTACACCTTC
j_gene: TRBJ1-2
v_gene: TRBV2
abundance: once
d_gene: -

CDR3aa: CASSRTFSGANVLTF
CDR3nt: TGTGCCAGCAGTCGGACATTCTCTGGGGCCAACGTCCTGACTTTC
j_gene: TRBJ2-6
v_gene: TRBV28
abundance: -
d_gene: -

CDR3aa: CATGVNQPQHF
CDR3nt: TGTGCCACGGGGGTGAATCAGCCCCAGCATTTT
j_gene: TRBJ1-5
v_gene: TRBV6-5
abundance: few
d_gene: -

CDR3aa: CARSLVQEGYTF
CDR3nt: TGTGCCAGAAGCTTGGTGCAGGAAGGCTACACCTTC
j_gene: TRBJ1-2
v_gene: TRBV5-3
abundance: few
d_gene: -

CDR3aa: CASSAISHTEAFF
CDR3nt: TGTGCCAGCAGCGCCATCTCCCACACTGAAGCTTTCTTT
j_gene: TRBJ1-1
v_gene: TRBV9
abundance: -
d_gene: -

CDR3aa: CASSYSSRANTEAFF
CDR3nt: TGTGCCAGCAGTTACTCGAGCAGGGCGAACACTGAAGCTTTCTTT
j_gene: TRBJ1-1
v_gene: TRBV6-5
abundance: -
d_gene: -

CDR3aa: CASSPWDQPQHF
CDR3nt: TGTGCCAGCAGCCCCTGGGATCAGCCCCAGCATTTT
j_gene: TRBJ1-5
v_gene: TRBV7-9
abundance: -
d_gene: -

CDR3aa: CASSGGLEQFF
CDR3nt: TGTGCCAGCAGCGGGGGTCTTGAGCAGTTCTTC
j_gene: TRBJ2-1
v_gene: TRBV6-5
abundance: -
d_gene: -

CDR3aa: CASSPQGNEQFF
CDR3nt: TGTGCCAGCAGCCCGCAGGGCAATGAGCAGTTCTTC
j_gene: TRBJ2-1
v_gene: TRBV11-2
abundance: -
d_gene: -

CDR3aa: CASSYRTGANVLTF
CDR3nt: TGTGCCAGTAGTTACAGGACTGGGGCCAACGTCCTGACTTTC
j_gene: TRBJ2-6
v_gene: TRBV19
abundance: -
d_gene: -

CDR3aa: CASNFFSSGYEQYF
CDR3nt: TGTGCCAGCAATTTTTTCTCTAGCGGCTACGAGCAGTACTTC
j_gene: TRBJ2-7
v_gene: TRBV2
abundance: -
d_gene: TRBD2

CDR3aa: CASSVGTSGTNEKLFF
CDR3nt: TGTGCCAGCAGCGTTGGGACCTCGGGGACTAATGAAAAACTGTTTTTT
j_gene: TRBJ1-4
v_gene: TRBV9
abundance: -
d_gene: -

CDR3aa: CASSYSIAGGYEQYF
CDR3nt: TGTGCCAGCAGTTACTCAATAGCGGGGGGCTACGAGCAGTACTTC
j_gene: TRBJ2-7
v_gene: TRBV6-5
abundance: -
d_gene: TRBD2

CDR3aa: CAWSVPGQGTGNTIYF
CDR3nt: TGTGCCTGGAGTGTACCGGGACAGGGGACCGGAAACACCATATATTTT
j_gene: TRBJ1-3
v_gene: TRBV30
abundance: once
d_gene: TRBD1

CDR3aa: CASSGQPSYEQYF
CDR3nt: TGTGCCAGCAGTGGACAGCCCTCCTACGAGCAGTACTTC
j_gene: TRBJ2-7
v_gene: TRBV27
abundance: -
d_gene: -

CDR3aa: CAIMTSGTSYEQYF
CDR3nt: TGTGCCATAATGACTAGCGGGACATCCTACGAGCAGTACTTC
j_gene: TRBJ2-7
v_gene: TRBV28
abundance: -
d_gene: TRBD2

CDR3aa: CASSSVGNTGELFF
CDR3nt: TGCGCCAGCAGCTCCGTAGGGAACACCGGGGAGCTGTTTTTT
j_gene: TRBJ2-2
v_gene: TRBV5-1
abundance: -
d_gene: -

CDR3aa: CASINQQGLAGRREQYF
CDR3nt: TGTGCCAGCATCAACCAACAGGGACTAGCGGGAAGAAGGGAGCAGTACTTC
j_gene: TRBJ2-7
v_gene: TRBV5-8
abundance: -
d_gene: TRBD2

CDR3aa: CASSLWGGNYGYTF
CDR3nt: TGTGCCAGCAGTTTATGGGGGGGTAACTATGGCTACACCTTC
j_gene: TRBJ1-2
v_gene: TRBV28
abundance: -
d_gene: -

CDR3aa: CASMSVNYGYTF
CDR3nt: TGTGCCAGCATGTCAGTTAACTATGGCTACACCTTC
j_gene: TRBJ1-2
v_gene: TRBV6-5
abundance: -
d_gene: -

CDR3aa: CAWSPNSNQPQHF
CDR3nt: TGTGCCTGGAGCCCAAATAGCAATCAGCCCCAGCATTTT
j_gene: TRBJ1-5
v_gene: TRBV30
abundance: -
d_gene: -

CDR3aa: CASSLDSRQGAWETQYF
CDR3nt: TGTGCCAGCAGCTTAGATTCCCGACAGGGGGCATGGGAGACCCAGTACTTC
j_gene: TRBJ2-5
v_gene: TRBV11-3
abundance: few
d_gene: TRBD1

CDR3aa: CASSPGTGAGGNSPLHF
CDR3nt: TGTGCCAGCAGCCCGGGGACAGGGGCTGGGGGGAATTCACCCCTCCACTTT
j_gene: TRBJ1-6
v_gene: TRBV11-3
abundance: -
d_gene: TRBD1

CDR3aa: CASRPRGSRYGYTF
CDR3nt: TGTGCCAGCAGACCCCGTGGCAGCCGCTATGGCTACACCTTC
j_gene: TRBJ1-2
v_gene: TRBV27
abundance: -
d_gene: -

CDR3aa: CASSLDPNYGYTF
CDR3nt: TGTGCCAGCAGCTTAGATCCCAACTATGGCTACACCTTC
j_gene: TRBJ1-2
v_gene: TRBV7-3
abundance: -
d_gene: -

CDR3aa: CASRSVQGGDNQPQHF
CDR3nt: TGTGCCAGCAGATCAGTACAGGGGGGTGACAATCAGCCCCAGCATTTT
j_gene: TRBJ1-5
v_gene: TRBV27
abundance: once
d_gene: TRBD1

CDR3aa: CSVGLLASTYEQYF
CDR3nt: TGCAGCGTTGGTTTGCTAGCGTCTACCTACGAGCAGTACTTC
j_gene: TRBJ2-7
v_gene: TRBV29-1
abundance: -
d_gene: -

CDR3aa: CASSLSSGSQYEQYF
CDR3nt: TGTGCCAGCAGCTTATCCAGCGGGAGTCAATACGAGCAGTACTTC
j_gene: TRBJ2-7
v_gene: TRBV7-2
abundance: few
d_gene: TRBD2

CDR3aa: CASSTGTGLQETQYF
CDR3nt: TGTGCCAGCTCGACCGGGACAGGGCTACAAGAGACCCAGTACTTC
j_gene: TRBJ2-5
v_gene: TRBV4-2
abundance: -
d_gene: TRBD1

CDR3aa: CASSRVDRGGNQPQHF
CDR3nt: TGTGCCAGCAGCAGGGTCGATCGGGGGGGCAATCAGCCCCAGCATTTT
j_gene: TRBJ1-5
v_gene: TRBV5-6
abundance: -
d_gene: -

CDR3aa: CASSSDLQGARNYGYTF
CDR3nt: TGTGCCAGTAGTAGCGATCTACAGGGGGCGCGAAACTATGGCTACACCTTC
j_gene: TRBJ1-2
v_gene: TRBV19
abundance: -
d_gene: TRBD1

CDR3aa: CASSLGQGGPGGQPQHF
CDR3nt: TGTGCCAGCAGCTTGGGCCAGGGGGGCCCGGGAGGTCAGCCCCAGCATTTT
j_gene: TRBJ1-5
v_gene: TRBV5-6
abundance: -
d_gene: TRBD1

CDR3aa: CASSRGQVDGEQYF
CDR3nt: TGTGCCAGCAGTAGGGGACAGGTTGATGGAGAGCAGTACTTC
j_gene: TRBJ2-7
v_gene: TRBV9
abundance: -
d_gene: TRBD1

CDR3aa: CASIEGNYGYTF
CDR3nt: TGTGCCAGCATAGAGGGGAACTATGGCTACACCTTC
j_gene: TRBJ1-2
v_gene: TRBV25-1
abundance: -
d_gene: -

CDR3aa: CASNNPGAPLHF
CDR3nt: TGTGCCAGCAATAACCCGGGGGCACCCCTCCACTTT
j_gene: TRBJ1-6
v_gene: TRBV6-5
abundance: -
d_gene: -

CDR3aa: CASSEVRTSGQTF
CDR3nt: TGTGCCAGCAGTGAAGTGCGGACCTCGGGACAGACTTTT
j_gene: TRBJ1-3
v_gene: TRBV6-1
abundance: once
d_gene: TRBD1

CDR3aa: CASSFITGQTGELFF
CDR3nt: TGTGCCAGCAGTTTTATCACAGGTCAAACCGGGGAGCTGTTTTTT
j_gene: TRBJ2-2
v_gene: TRBV28
abundance: few
d_gene: -

CDR3aa: CASSLEGGGGTQYF
CDR3nt: TGTGCCAGCAGCTTAGAGGGCGGCGGTGGGACCCAGTACTTC
j_gene: TRBJ2-5
v_gene: TRBV7-6
abundance: -
d_gene: -

CDR3aa: CSVEIPGPPSYEQYF
CDR3nt: TGCAGCGTTGAAATTCCAGGCCCCCCCTCCTACGAGCAGTACTTC
j_gene: TRBJ2-7
v_gene: TRBV29-1
abundance: -
d_gene: -

CDR3aa: CASSLGVSSGSNEQFF
CDR3nt: TGCGCCAGCAGCTTGGGCGTTTCGAGCGGGAGCAATGAGCAGTTCTTC
j_gene: TRBJ2-1
v_gene: TRBV5-1
abundance: -
d_gene: TRBD2

CDR3aa: CASAGTNTGELFF
CDR3nt: TGTGCCAGTGCTGGTACGAACACCGGGGAGCTGTTTTTT
j_gene: TRBJ2-2
v_gene: TRBV19
abundance: -
d_gene: -